This T cell receptor beta chain was sequenced for a study of T cell responses to AZD1222 COVID-19 vaccine. Across the study: Second-dose groups at about 4 or about 12 weeks were pooled. Study-wide results and limits: As reported, nearly half of all spike-specific TCRs target variant regions that are unmutated. Without day 14 samples, only post-peak T cell repertoires were studied. White British ancestry dominated among donors, who included more females, and clonal diversity was possibly underestimated.

TCRdb's table, derived via immunoSEQ multiplex PCR, lists solely in-frame clones and lacks some. The sample has about 160,000 clones, about 91% seen once. To note about this clone: The antigen is not known.

The CDR3 totals 19 residues. J lost 3 bases, V lost 0 bases, and 15 bases had no gene match. Germline assignment: CDR1 ENHRY and CDR2 SYGVKD. The chain is built from TRBV10-3 and TRBJ2-7, with 9 positions matching TRBD1. The TCR comes from an adult in good health. The sample consisted of peripheral blood, taken on day 0 of AZD1222 vaccination. CDR3 sequence (DNA): TGTGCCATCAGTGAGTCGAATGGTTGGGGACAGGGAAAATTCTACGAGCAGTACTTC. This translates into CAISESNGWGQGKFYEQYF.